The clone carrying this T cell receptor (beta chain) was recorded many times. What it recognizes is unknown. CDR3 regions were amplified by Arm-PCR using iRepertoire HTBI primers to build TCR beta libraries. TCRdb called the multiplex PCR reads again in MiXCR, with one record for every CDR3 protein. The sample has a few hundred thousand distinct CDR3 sequences, around 11% seen once; the top ten hold approximately 17%. Germline CDR1 ENHRY, CDR2 SYGVKD. V was clipped by 0 bases and J by 3 bases; unmatched bases: 4. This CDR3 has 15 residues. The data were taken from a study of regulatory T cells in long-lasting Graves disease. Time point described: newly diagnosed GD, antithyroid drugs for less than 3 months. PBMCs provided the RNA from which the TCR library was made. Notes on the study in general: Public clonotype sharing was higher in persistent than newly diagnosed patients. Persistent disease preferred TRBV28, TRBJ1-2 and TRBJ2-5; new disease, TRBV20-1 and TRBJ2-1. Sampling was limited to peripheral blood rather than thyroid tissue.

These data were also filed under a second study, of T cells in Graves' hyperthyroidism and ophthalmopathy.

The V call is TRBV10-3, the J call TRBJ1-1; TRBD1 matches 7 bases. This TCR derives from a woman between 18 and 30 years old with Graves disease. Sequencing used peripheral blood mononuclear cells (PBMCs), obtained at new diagnosis, from a patient treated with antithyroid drugs. Here the CDR3 reads CAISESRGRHTEAFF. Here the CDR3 DNA reads TGTGCCATCAGTGAGTCAAGGGGGCGGCACACTGAAGCTTTCTTT.